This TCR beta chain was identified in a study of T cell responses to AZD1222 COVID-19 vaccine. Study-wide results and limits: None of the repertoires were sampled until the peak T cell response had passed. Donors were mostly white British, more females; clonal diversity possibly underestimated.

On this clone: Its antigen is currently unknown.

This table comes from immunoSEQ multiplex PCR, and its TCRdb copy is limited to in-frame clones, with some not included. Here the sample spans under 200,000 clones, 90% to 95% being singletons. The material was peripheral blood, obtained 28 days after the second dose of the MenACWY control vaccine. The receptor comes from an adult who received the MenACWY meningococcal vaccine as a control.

In DNA form, the CDR3 reads TGTGCCAGCAGCTGGGACAGGCTAAACACTGAAGCTTTCTTT. This codes for CASSWDRLNTEAFF. The chain joins TRBV5-5 to TRBJ1-1, with 8 positions matching TRBD1. Germline V gene data show CDR1 as SGHKS and CDR2 as YYEKEE (reference sequence). The CDR3 spans 14 residues. The V and J ends lost 3 bases and 2 bases, in that order; junction bases with no gene match: 3.